This T cell receptor beta chain was captured in a study of blood T cell repertoires in COVID-19. Study details: Material from acute and convalescent COVID-19 was sourced from the United States, Italy and Spain.

The CDR3 length is 13 residues. V lost 1 base and J lost 9, with 12 bases in between. Germline V gene lookup returns CDR1 MGHRA and CDR2 YSYEKL. As handled by the study authors: Nucleated cell number was recorded as an estimate derived from reference gene primer amplification. Sequencing was performed with immunoSEQ multiplex PCR; in TCRdb, only in-frame clones are kept and a portion is missing. The V and J calls and clone size come from that table; D and trimming were worked out from the DNA. This table holds roughly 67,000 clones, roughly 85% found once. This TCR was recovered from a middle-aged man with acute or convalescent COVID-19. Input material: peripheral blood. The chain recombines TRBV4-1 with TRBJ1-2; D unclear. CDR3 residues: CASSQAGSFSYTF. For the CDR3, the DNA is TGCGCCAGCAGCCAAGCCGGGTCCTTTAGCTACACCTTC.